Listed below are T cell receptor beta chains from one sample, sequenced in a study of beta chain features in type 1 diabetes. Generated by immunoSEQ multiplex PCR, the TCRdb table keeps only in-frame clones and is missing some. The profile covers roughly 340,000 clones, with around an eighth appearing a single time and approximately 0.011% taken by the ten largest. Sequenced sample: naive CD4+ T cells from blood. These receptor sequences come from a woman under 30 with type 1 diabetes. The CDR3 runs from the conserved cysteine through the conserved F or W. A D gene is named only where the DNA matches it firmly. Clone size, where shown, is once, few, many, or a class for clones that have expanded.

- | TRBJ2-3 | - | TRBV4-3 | TGCGCCAGCAGCCAAGATCCAAACCCTCGGGGTACGCAGTATTTT | CASSQDPNPRGTQYF
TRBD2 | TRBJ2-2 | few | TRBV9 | TGTGCCAGCAGCGCTAGGGGACTAGCGTACACCGGGGAGCTGTTTTTT | CASSARGLAYTGELFF
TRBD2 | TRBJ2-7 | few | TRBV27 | TGTGCCAGCAGTTGCCCACCGGGACTAGCGAACTACGAGCAGTACTTC | CASSCPPGLANYEQYF
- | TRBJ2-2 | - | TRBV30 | TGTGCCTGGACCCCCCCGGGTACATTAAACACCGGGGAGCTGTTTTTT | CAWTPPGTLNTGELFF
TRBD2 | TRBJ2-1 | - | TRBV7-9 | TGTGCCAGCAGCTTAGCGGGCCTAGCGGGAGTCAATGAGCAGTTCTTC | CASSLAGLAGVNEQFF
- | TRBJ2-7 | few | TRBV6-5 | TGTGCCAGCAGGGCCCACAGGGCGGGCGAGCAGTACTTC | CASRAHRAGEQYF
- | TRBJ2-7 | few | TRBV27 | TGTGCCAGCAGCAGAGGGGGCGAGCAGTACTTC | CASSRGGEQYF
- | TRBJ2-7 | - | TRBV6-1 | TGTGCCAGCAGTGAAGGGACAGCCTTTCGCTACGAGCAGTACTTC | CASSEGTAFRYEQYF
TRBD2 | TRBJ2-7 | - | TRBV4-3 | TGCGCCAGCAGCCAAGATGTCCCACTAGCGGGGGTCTACGAGCAGTACTTC | CASSQDVPLAGVYEQYF
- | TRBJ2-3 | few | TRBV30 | TGTGCCTGGAGTGCGGCGATAGGGGAGGCCACAGATACGCAGTATTTT | CAWSAAIGEATDTQYF
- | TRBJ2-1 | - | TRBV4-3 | TGCGCCAGCAGCCAAGGGCGGGTCAATGAGCAGTTCTTC | CASSQGRVNEQFF
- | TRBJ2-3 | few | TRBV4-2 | TGTGCCAGCAGCCAACCTGGAGGGCTCACAGATACGCAGTATTTT | CASSQPGGLTDTQYF
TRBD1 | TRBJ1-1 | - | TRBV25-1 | TGTGCCAGCAGTGAACGTAGGACAGGGTGGAACACTGAAGCTTTCTTT | CASSERRTGWNTEAFF
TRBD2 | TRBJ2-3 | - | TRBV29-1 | TGCAGCGTTCGCCCGGGACTAGCAACAGATACGCAGTATTTT | CSVRPGLATDTQYF
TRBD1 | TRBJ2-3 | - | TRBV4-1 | TGCGCCAGCAGCCAACTCCGTGTCGACAGGGGGGTGGAAGATACGCAGTATTTT | CASSQLRVDRGVEDTQYF
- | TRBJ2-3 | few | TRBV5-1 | TGCGCCAGCAGCTTGTTACTGCACACAGATACGCAGTATTTT | CASSLLLHTDTQYF
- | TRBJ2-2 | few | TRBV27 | TGTGCCAGCAGTTTCCGGATCTTATGGGGGGTGACCGGGGAGCTGTTTTTT | CASSFRILWGVTGELFF
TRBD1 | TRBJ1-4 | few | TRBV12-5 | TGTGCTAGTGTCCCGGACAGGGCAACTAATGAAAAACTGTTTTTT | CASVPDRATNEKLFF
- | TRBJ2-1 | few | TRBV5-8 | TGTGCCAGCAGCTTATTTGGACAACAATACAATGAGCAGTTCTTC | CASSLFGQQYNEQFF
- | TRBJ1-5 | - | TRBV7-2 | TGTGCCAGCAGCTTAGCGCCCAGGCAGCCCAATCAGCCCCAGCATTTT | CASSLAPRQPNQPQHF
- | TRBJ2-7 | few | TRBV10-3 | TGTGCCATCACCAGTGAAGACAGCGCCTACGAGCAGTACTTC | CAITSEDSAYEQYF
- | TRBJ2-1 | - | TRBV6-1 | TGTGCCAGCAGTGAAGCCGAGGGTACAGACTCATACAATGAGCAGTTCTTC | CASSEAEGTDSYNEQFF
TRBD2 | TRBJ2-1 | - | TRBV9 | TGTGCCAGCAGCGTAGCGGGCGGGGGGGCCCCCGGGCAGTTCTTC | CASSVAGGGAPGQFF
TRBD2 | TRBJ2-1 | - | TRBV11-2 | TGTGCCAGCAGCACAGCGGGGGGGATTGATGAGCAGTTCTTC | CASSTAGGIDEQFF
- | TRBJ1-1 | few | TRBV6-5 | TGTGCCAGCAGTTACTCCACAGACATGAACACTGAAGCTTTCTTT | CASSYSTDMNTEAFF
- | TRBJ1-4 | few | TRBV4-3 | TGCGCCAGCAGCCAAGATCCCACAGTCAATGAAAAACTGTTTTTT | CASSQDPTVNEKLFF
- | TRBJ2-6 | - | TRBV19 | TGTGCCAGTCGGTTATCTGGGGCCAACGTCCTGACTTTC | CASRLSGANVLTF
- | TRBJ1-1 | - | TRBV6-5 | TGTGCCAGCAGTTACTCGGGCAGTGGATTGGGAGCTTTCTTT | CASSYSGSGLGAFF
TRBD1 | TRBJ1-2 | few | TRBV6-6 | TGTGCCAGCAGTAGTGAGGACAGGGGCTATGGCTACACCTTC | CASSSEDRGYGYTF
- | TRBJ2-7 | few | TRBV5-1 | TGCGCCAGCAGCCCTACCCCAGGGACCTACGAGCAGTACTTC | CASSPTPGTYEQYF
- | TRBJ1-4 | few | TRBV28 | TGTGCCAGCAGTTCAGAGGGGAGGCGGGAAAAACTGTTTTTT | CASSSEGRREKLFF
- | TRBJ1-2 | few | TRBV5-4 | TGTGCCAGCCAGAAGGACACCAACTATGGCTACACCTTC | CASQKDTNYGYTF
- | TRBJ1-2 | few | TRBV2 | TGTGCCAGCAGTGTAGACTATAGCGGGGGCTACACCTTC | CASSVDYSGGYTF
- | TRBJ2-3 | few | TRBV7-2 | TGTGCCAGCAGCTTAGAGCCCGCTAGCACAGATACGCAGTATTTT | CASSLEPASTDTQYF
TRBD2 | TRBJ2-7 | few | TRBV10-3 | TGTGCCATCAGTGAGTCCACCGGGACTAGCGGGAGGAGGTCCCGCTACGAGCAGTACTTC | CAISESTGTSGRRSRYEQYF
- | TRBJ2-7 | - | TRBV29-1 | TGCAGCGTTGAAGGGCTTACCGGGACTGCCGGCTCCTACGAGCAGTACTTC | CSVEGLTGTAGSYEQYF
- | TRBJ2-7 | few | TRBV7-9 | TGTGCCAGCAGCTTAAGACTAACTAGCGAGCAGTACTTC | CASSLRLTSEQYF
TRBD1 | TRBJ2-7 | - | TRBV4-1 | TGCGCCAGCAGCCAAGATGGGGCAGGGGGCTACGAGCAGTACTTC | CASSQDGAGGYEQYF
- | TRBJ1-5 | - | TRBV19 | TGTGCCAGTAGTAACCCAGCCGGGAACAATCAGCCCCAGCATTTT | CASSNPAGNNQPQHF
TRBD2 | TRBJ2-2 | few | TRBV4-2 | TGTGCCAGCAGCCTATTAGCGGGTCAGCCCGGGGAGCTGTTTTTT | CASSLLAGQPGELFF
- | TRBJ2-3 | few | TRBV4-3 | TGCGCCAGCAGCCAAGAAAAGTCGCGATATACGCAGTATTTT | CASSQEKSRYTQYF
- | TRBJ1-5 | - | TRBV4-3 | TGCGCCAGCAGCCAAGAACCGGGGATTAATCAGCCCCAGCATTTT | CASSQEPGINQPQHF
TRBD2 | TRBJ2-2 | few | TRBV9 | TGTGCCAGCAGCGCGGGGGGGAGGTCTTCCGGGGAGCTGTTTTTT | CASSAGGRSSGELFF
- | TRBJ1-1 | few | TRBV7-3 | TGTGCCAGCAGCTCCTCGGGGAACACTGAAGCTTTCTTT | CASSSSGNTEAFF
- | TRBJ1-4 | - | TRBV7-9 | TGTGCCAGCAGCCCCCAGGGGGAAAAACTGTTTTTT | CASSPQGEKLFF
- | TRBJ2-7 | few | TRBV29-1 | TGCAGCGTCCCGGCGGGGGCAGGGCGTCGGCAGTACTTC | CSVPAGAGRRQYF
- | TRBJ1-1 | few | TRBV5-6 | TGTGCCAGCAGCTCACAAGGGGGTACTGAAGCTTTCTTT | CASSSQGGTEAFF
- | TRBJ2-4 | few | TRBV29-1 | TGCAGCGTTGGTTCCCTCCGGGACATTCAGTACTTC | CSVGSLRDIQYF
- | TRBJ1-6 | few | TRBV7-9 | TGTGCCAGCAGCTTAGAGCAGGATCCCAATTCACCCCTCCACTTT | CASSLEQDPNSPLHF
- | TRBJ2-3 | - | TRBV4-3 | TGCGCCAGCAGCCAAGATGTTCGGCGGGTGGATAGGGCGCAGTATTTT | CASSQDVRRVDRAQYF
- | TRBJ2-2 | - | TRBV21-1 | TGTGCCAGCAGCAAGTGTTTCAGGGCCCACCGCCTCGGGGAGCTGTTTTTT | CASSKCFRAHRLGELFF
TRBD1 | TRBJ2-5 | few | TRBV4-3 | TGCGCCAGCAGCCAAGGACAGGGTTGGGAGACCCAGTACTTC | CASSQGQGWETQYF
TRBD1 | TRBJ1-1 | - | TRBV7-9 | TGTGCCAGCACCTGGGACAGGGGGACTGAAGCTTTCTTT | CASTWDRGTEAFF